Sequencing of this T cell receptor beta chain was carried out in a study of shared clonotypes between healthy human individuals. A single count supports this clone. Germline V gives CDR1 SQVTM, CDR2 ANQGSEA. The CDR3 has 11 residues. V was trimmed by 6 bases and J by 11 bases, leaving 16 bases between them. Clones were read by immunoSEQ multiplex PCR, and TCRdb kept only the in-frame ones, dropping some. This table holds approximately 2.5 million clones, 93% found once. Sample: naive CD4+ T cells from PBMCs. Subset here: CD45RA+ positively selected. The receptor comes from a man aged 18 to 29 in good health. Some clones in this sample may be carry-over from other donors' samples. The rearrangement links TRBV29-1 to TRBJ2-5; possible D gene TRBD1, 6 bases. For the CDR3, the DNA is TGCAGCGTAGCTGAGGGGACAAGGCAGTACTTC. Its protein product is CSVAEGTRQYF.